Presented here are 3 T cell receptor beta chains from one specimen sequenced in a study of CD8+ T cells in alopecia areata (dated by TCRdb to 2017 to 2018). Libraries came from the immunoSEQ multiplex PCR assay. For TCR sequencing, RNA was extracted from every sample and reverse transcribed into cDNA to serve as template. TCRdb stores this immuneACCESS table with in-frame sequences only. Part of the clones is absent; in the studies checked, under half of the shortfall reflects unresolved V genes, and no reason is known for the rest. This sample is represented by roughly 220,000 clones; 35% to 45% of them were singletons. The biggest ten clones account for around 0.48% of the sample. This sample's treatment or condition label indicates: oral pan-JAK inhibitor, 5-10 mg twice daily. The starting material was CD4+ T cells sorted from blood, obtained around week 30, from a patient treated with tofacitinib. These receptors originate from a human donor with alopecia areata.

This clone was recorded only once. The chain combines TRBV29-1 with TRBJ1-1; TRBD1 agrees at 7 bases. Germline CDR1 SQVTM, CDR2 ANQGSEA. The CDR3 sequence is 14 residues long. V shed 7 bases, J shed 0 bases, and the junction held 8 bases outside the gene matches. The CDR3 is CSGYRGLMNTEAFF. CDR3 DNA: TGCAGCGGATACAGGGGACTAATGAACACTGAAGCTTTCTTT. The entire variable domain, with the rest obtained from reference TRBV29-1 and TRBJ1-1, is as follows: SAVISQKPSRDICQRGTSLTIQCQVDSQVTMMFWYRQQPGQSLTLIATANQGSEATYESGFVIDKFPISRPNLTFSTLTVSNMSPEDSSIYLCSGYRGLMNTEAFFGQGTRLTVV.

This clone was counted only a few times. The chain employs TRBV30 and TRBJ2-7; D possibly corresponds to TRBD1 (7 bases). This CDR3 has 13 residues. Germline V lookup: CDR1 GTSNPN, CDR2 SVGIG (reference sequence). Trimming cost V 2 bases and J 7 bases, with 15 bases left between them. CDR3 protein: CAWSHRGGGEQYF. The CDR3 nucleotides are TGTGCCTGGAGTCACAGGGGAGGTGGGGAGCAGTACTTC. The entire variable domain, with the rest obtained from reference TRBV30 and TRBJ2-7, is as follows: SQTIHQWPATLVQPVGSPLSLECTVEGTSNPNLYWYRQAAGRGLQLLFYSVGIGQISSEVPQNLSASRPQDRQFILSSKKLLLSDSGFYLCAWSHRGGGEQYFGPGTRLTVT.

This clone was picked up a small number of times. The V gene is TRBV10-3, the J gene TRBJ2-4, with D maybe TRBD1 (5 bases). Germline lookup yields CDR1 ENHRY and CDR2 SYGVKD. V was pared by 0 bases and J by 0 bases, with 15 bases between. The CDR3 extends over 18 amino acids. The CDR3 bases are TGTGCCATCAGTGAGTCGTTCATACAGGAAGGAGCCAAAAACATTCAGTACTTC. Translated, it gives CAISESFIQEGAKNIQYF.